These 10 T cell receptor beta chains share one sample of origin, sequenced in a study of identical twins. A single record per CDR3 protein comes from TCRdb applying MiXCR to the 5' RACE reads. The profile shows 250,000 or so distinct CDR3 sequences, around 8% of them singletons. These same records also appear under a second study, on yellow fever vaccine responses in identical twins.

Sequenced input: CD8+ T cells sorted from blood. These receptors all stem from a woman younger than 35 in good health.

This clonotype was picked up many times. The rearrangement uses TRBV21-1 and TRBJ2-2; the DNA was not compared with TRBD1, the D call given in the table. TRBV21-1 is a documented pseudogene. This CDR3 is built from 14 residues. CDR3 coding DNA: TGTGCCCGGACAAGGGACAAAGAATCCGGGGAGCTGTTTTTT. This codes for CARTRDKESGELFF.

This clonotype was recorded many times. This sequence joins TRBV29-1 and TRBJ2-1; D is ambiguous. The CDR3 covers 12 residues. The V gene lost 0 bases and the J gene lost 8 bases, with 8 bases spanning the gap. Germline CDR1 SQVTM, CDR2 ANQGSEA. The DNA of the CDR3 is TGCAGCGTTGAAGATCTTGGGGATGAGCAGTTCTTC. Protein sequence: CSVEDLGDEQFF.

The table lists this clonotype with many counts. The V gene is TRBV7-2, the J gene TRBJ1-1; D possibly corresponds to TRBD1 (6 bases). This CDR3 is 15 amino acids long. Trimming removed 1 base at V and 0 bases at J, with 9 bases between. Looked up from germline, CDR1 is SGHTA and CDR2 is FQGNSA. The CDR3 region is CASSLDTGLNTEAFF. CDR3 nucleotide sequence: TGTGCCAGCAGCTTAGATACAGGGTTGAACACTGAAGCTTTCTTT.

The chain couples TRBV12-3 or TRBV12-4 to TRBJ2-1, with TRBD1 matching 8 bases. V gave up 6 bases and J gave up 5 bases; unmatched junction bases: 3. The CDR3 length is 13 residues. In DNA form, the CDR3 reads TGTGCCAGCAGAACGGACAGGGACAATGAGCAGTTCTTC. This encodes CASRTDRDNEQFF.

This clonotype was recorded at least ten times. The chain links TRBV4-3 to TRBJ2-7, with 9 positions matching TRBD2. From germline, CDR1 is LGHNA and CDR2 YSLEER. V lost 1 base, J lost 1 base, and 2 bases stayed unmatched. CDR3 length equals 15 residues. The DNA of the CDR3 is TGCGCCAGCAGCCAAGGGACTAGCGAATCCTACGAGCAGTACTTC. It specifies CASSQGTSESYEQYF.

This clonotype was counted ten times or more. J is TRBJ1-1 and V is TRBV27, with unresolved D. The V end was cut by 6 bases, the J end by 2 bases, with 7 bases between. The CDR3 consists of 12 residues. Germline lookup yields CDR1 MNHEY and CDR2 SMNVEV (reference sequence). CDR3 amino acids: CASRRFNTEAFF. CDR3 coding DNA: TGTGCCAGCAGACGGTTTAACACTGAAGCTTTCTTT.

This clonotype was found a few times. The chain combines TRBV27 with TRBJ2-1; D may correspond to TRBD1 or TRBD2 (7 bases each). This CDR3 contains 20 residues. In germline, CDR1 is MNHEY, CDR2 SMNVEV (reference sequence). V dropped 2 bases and J dropped 2 bases, with 25 bases sitting between them. CDR3 region: CASSLQGDGAWREPYNEQFF. CDR3 nucleotides: TGTGCCAGCAGTTTACAGGGGGACGGAGCTTGGCGGGAGCCCTACAATGAGCAGTTCTTC.

This clonotype was picked up a small number of times. The chain links TRBV20-1 to TRBJ1-5; 7 positions match TRBD1. The CDR3 extends over 14 amino acids. Germline V lookup: CDR1 DFQATT, CDR2 SNEGSKA (reference sequence). The trim removed 6 bases at V and 1 base at J, leaving 6 bases unmatched. The CDR3 spells CSAATGLSNQPQHF. CDR3 bases: TGCAGTGCCGCGACAGGGCTGAGCAATCAGCCCCAGCATTTT.

This clonotype was detected many times. This chain links TRBV12-3 or TRBV12-4 with TRBJ2-5; D may match TRBD1 or TRBD2 (5 bases each). The CDR3 sequence is 14 residues long. V lost 3 bases and J lost 6, with 14 bases in between. The CDR3 sequence: CASSFPGQGQTQYF. The DNA of the CDR3 is TGTGCCAGCAGTTTTCCGGGGCAGGGACAGACCCAGTACTTC.

This clonotype was detected ten times or more. The V and J genes are TRBV5-1 and TRBJ2-3; D unresolved. The CDR3 has 13 amino acids. V was shortened by 8 bases and J by 1 base, with 11 bases between the two germline ends. Germline CDR1 reads SGHRS; CDR2 reads YFSETQ. Written as DNA, the CDR3 is TGCGCCAGTGGGGTCACCCGCACAGATACGCAGTATTTT. Encoded protein: CASGVTRTDTQYF.